The 29 T cell receptor beta chains in this list originate from one sample, sequenced in a study of response to subunit inactivated influenza vaccine. MiXCR was run by TCRdb on the RT-PCR reads, yielding one entry per CDR3 protein. This sample yields about 700,000 distinct CDR3 sequences, of which around 15% are seen a single time; approximately 7.6% belongs to the top ten. The specimen comprised PBMCs from blood, sampled less than 15 days before vaccination. The receptor set was obtained from a man in his forties or fifties who received an inactivated influenza vaccine.

The V gene is TRBV29-1, the J gene TRBJ2-1; D ambiguous. This CDR3 has 14 residues. Germline loops: CDR1 SQVTM, CDR2 ANQGSEA. V lost 2 bases and J lost 5, with 13 bases in between. The CDR3 protein is CSVEWRLVDNEQFF. The DNA for the CDR3 is TGCAGCGTTGAATGGCGTTTGGTGGACAATGAGCAGTTCTTC.

The rearrangement uses TRBV9 and TRBJ2-2; TRBD1 matches at 10 bases. This CDR3 is built from 16 residues. Germline V lookup: CDR1 SGDLS, CDR2 YYNGEE. The trim removed 1 base at V and 5 bases at J, leaving 5 bases unmatched. CDR3 bases: TGTGCCAGCAGCGTACAACCGGGACAGGGGACCGGGGAGCTGTTTTTT. Residues: CASSVQPGQGTGELFF.

The rearrangement joins TRBV12-3 or TRBV12-4 to TRBJ1-2; D is undetermined. Trimming left V 3 bases short and J 4 bases short, with 9 bases between. This CDR3 comprises 13 residues. The CDR3 DNA is TGTGCCAGCAGTTTGAGACGGAGCTATGGCTACACCTTC. Its translation is CASSLRRSYGYTF.

This clonotype has more than one count but fewer than ten. A junction boundary mismatches the germline segment, possibly from a read error. This chain uses TRBV7-2 with TRBJ2-2, with TRBD2 matching over 8 bases. This CDR3 contains 16 residues. The V gene's germline CDR1 is SGHTA and CDR2 FQGNSA. CDR3 residues: CASSLSRLAKTGELFF. The CDR3 nucleotides read TGTGCCAGCAGCTTATCGAGACTAGCGAAAACCGGGGAGCTGTTTTTT.

This clonotype was observed a handful of times. The V call is TRBV5-1, the J call TRBJ2-3; D perhaps matches TRBD1 (5 bases). V lost 7 bases and J lost 4, with 7 bases in between. The CDR3 consists of 11 residues. Germline V CDR1 and CDR2: SGHRS, YFSETQ. CDR3 loop: CASVGADTQYF. In DNA, the CDR3 is TGCGCCAGCGTAGGGGCAGATACGCAGTATTTT.

This clonotype was counted only a few times. The conserved phenylalanine or tryptophan normally closing the CDR3 is absent here, so this likely arose from a read error. It is unclear where the CDR3 begins or ends on the DNA, so no DNA is shown, and the CDR3 is as TCRdb lists it. This chain connects TRBV6-6 to TRBJ2-5; the table gives TRBD1 as D, unverified against the DNA. Ends included, the CDR3 has 12 residues. Germline V gives CDR1 MNHNY, CDR2 SVGAGI (reference sequence). CDR3 region: CASSYAPGTGCL.

This clonotype was seen a few times. The chain uses TRBV10-3 and TRBJ2-7, with TRBD1 matching 7 bases. J gave up 3 bases and V 7 bases, and 9 bases lay outside the gene matches. The CDR3 loop spans 14 amino acids. Germline V gives CDR1 ENHRY, CDR2 SYGVKD. The CDR3 DNA is TGTGCCATCACTCCGGGACAGACGCTCTACGAGCAGTACTTC. It is translated as CAITPGQTLYEQYF.

This clonotype has at least ten counts. The chain combines TRBV20-1 with TRBJ1-1, with a tentative D call TRBD1 (5 bases). Trimming took off 3 bases at V and 1 base at J, with 12 bases between the two ends. The CDR3 runs 14 residues. Per germline, CDR1 DFQATT and CDR2 SNEGSKA (reference sequence). The chain's CDR3 is CSARGLGGNTEAFF. In nucleotides, the CDR3 is TGCAGTGCTAGGGGACTTGGGGGGAACACTGAAGCTTTCTTT.

The chain recombines TRBV3-2 with TRBJ2-7; TRBD2, the D gene given by the table, was not confirmed from the DNA. TRBV3-2 is a recognized pseudogene. This CDR3 region has 13 residues. CDR3 bases: TGTGCCAGCGTGCTAGCGGGAACCTACGAGCAGTACTTC. It translates to CASVLAGTYEQYF.

In its sample, this clonotype was seen a few times. The chain employs TRBV15 and TRBJ2-5; D is perhaps TRBD2 (6 bases). V lost 1 base and J lost 5, with 11 bases in between. The germline V gene has CDR1 LNHNV and CDR2 YYDKDF (reference sequence). CDR3 length: 14 residues. The CDR3 sequence is CATSRGAGWETQYF. The CDR3 coding sequence is TGTGCCACCAGCAGAGGCGCGGGGTGGGAGACCCAGTACTTC.

The V call is TRBV15, the J call TRBJ2-1, with 8 bases matching TRBD2. Germline V CDR1 and CDR2: LNHNV, YYDKDF (reference sequence). J gave up 2 bases and V 1 base, and 1 base lay outside the gene matches. This CDR3 is built from 15 residues. CDR3 DNA sequence: TGTGCCACCAGCAGAGCGGGAGGGCCCTACAATGAGCAGTTCTTC. It specifies CATSRAGGPYNEQFF.

The chain joins TRBV29-1 to TRBJ2-3, with TRBD2 matching 9 bases. From germline, CDR1 is SQVTM and CDR2 ANQGSEA. The CDR3 has 14 residues. After removal of 2 bases from V and 6 bases from J, the junction contained 6 bases not matched to a gene. CDR3 sequence reads: CSVELAGGRDTQYF. The CDR3 bases are TGCAGCGTTGAATTGGCGGGAGGGCGGGATACGCAGTATTTT.

This clonotype was recorded many times. The genes are TRBV18 and TRBJ2-1; 13 bases fit TRBD2. V lost 3 bases, J lost 4 bases, and 3 bases stayed unmatched. The CDR3 is 16 amino acids. Germline V CDR1 and CDR2: KGHSH, LQKENI. CDR3 nucleotides: TGTGCCAGCTCACCCGGACTAGCGGGAGTATACAATGAGCAGTTCTTC. Translating gives CASSPGLAGVYNEQFF.

This clonotype was seen a few times. V usage is TRBV4-3 and J usage is TRBJ2-7; 7 bases fit TRBD1. Germline V CDR1 and CDR2: LGHNA, YSLEER. The CDR3 is made up of 15 amino acids. V was pared by 0 bases and J by 6 bases, with 8 bases of the junction left unmatched. The chain's CDR3 is CASSQEGGSPSEQYF. As DNA, the CDR3 is TGCGCCAGCAGCCAAGAAGGGGGCAGTCCCTCCGAGCAGTACTTC.

The gene calls are TRBV27 and TRBJ2-4, with unresolved D. Germline CDR1 is MNHEY and CDR2 is SMNVEV (reference sequence). V was clipped by 2 bases and J by 0 bases, with 20 bases between them. CDR3 length equals 19 residues. The CDR3 region has the DNA TGTGCCAGCAGTTTACCCCACGGCCCTCTACCCGTAGCCAAAAACATTCAGTACTTC. Amino acids: CASSLPHGPLPVAKNIQYF.

This clonotype was detected a few times. This chain joins TRBV28 and TRBJ2-7, with 8 bases lining up with TRBD2. Germline values: CDR1 MDHEN, CDR2 SYDVKM. CDR3 length: 18 residues. The junction had 17 bases not matched to a gene; V was cut back by 6 bases and J by 1 base. The CDR3 loop is CASSSLIMLGRGSYEQYF. CDR3 nucleotides: TGTGCCAGCAGCTCTCTAATAATGCTCGGGAGGGGGTCCTACGAGCAGTACTTC.

V gene TRBV10-3 combines with J gene TRBJ1-3, with D uncertain. The V gene lost 3 bases and the J gene lost 0 bases, with 6 bases spanning the gap. The CDR3 runs to 14 residues. Germline V lookup: CDR1 ENHRY, CDR2 SYGVKD. CDR3 DNA sequence: TGTGCCATCAGTGAAAGGACCTCTGGAAACACCATATATTTT. It yields the protein CAISERTSGNTIYF.

This chain uses TRBV28 with TRBJ2-3; either TRBD1 or TRBD2 may fit D (6 bases each). The V gene's germline CDR1 is MDHEN and CDR2 SYDVKM. CDR3 length: 15 residues. Trimming pared 5 bases from V and 5 bases from J, leaving 17 bases between. The CDR3 is CASSHPPGAGDTQYF. CDR3 coding DNA: TGTGCCAGCAGTCACCCCCCGGGGGCCGGAGATACGCAGTATTTT.

The sample holds a few counts of this clonotype. CDR3 region: CASSEVLGTEAFF. CDR3 DNA sequence: TGTGCCAGCAGCGAAGTTTTGGGCACTGAAGCTTTCTTT. This sequence joins TRBV4-2 and TRBJ1-1; D ambiguous. V was clipped by 5 bases and J by 4 bases, with 11 bases between them. Germline CDR1 LGHNA, CDR2 YNFKEQ. This CDR3 is built from 13 residues.

The table lists this clonotype with a few counts. The chain joins TRBV15 to TRBJ2-2, with D possibly being TRBD2 (6 bases). The CDR3 has 16 residues. The V gene's germline CDR1 is LNHNV and CDR2 YYDKDF (reference sequence). V lost 1 base and J lost 5, with 14 bases in between. The CDR3 protein is CATSRALLRGTGELFF. Here the CDR3 DNA reads TGTGCCACCAGCAGAGCCCTTCTTCGGGGGACCGGGGAGCTGTTTTTT.

In DNA, the CDR3 is TGTGCCAGCAGTTTCTGGCTAGAAGCAGATACGCAGTATTTT. It is translated as CASSFWLEADTQYF. V gene TRBV12-3 or TRBV12-4 combines with J gene TRBJ2-3, with D unresolved. The CDR3 consists of 14 residues. Trimming removed 3 bases at V and 4 bases at J, with 11 bases between.

The rearrangement joins TRBV4-1 to TRBJ2-7, with TRBD1 matching over 7 bases. The CDR3 has 17 residues. CDR1 is MGHRA and CDR2 is YSYEKL in the germline V gene. With 1 base clipped from V and 2 bases from J, the junction kept 11 bases outside the gene matches. Here the CDR3 DNA reads TGCGCCAGCAGCCAAGGTGTTAGTGGACAGGAGACCTACGAGCAGTACTTC. Encoded protein: CASSQGVSGQETYEQYF.

J is TRBJ1-6 and V is TRBV6-5, with 7 bases fitting TRBD1. This CDR3 comprises 15 residues. The V gene's germline CDR1 is MNHEY and CDR2 SVGAGI. V shed 1 base, J shed 8 bases, and the junction held 5 bases outside the gene matches. The CDR3 is CASSYYARGDSPLHF. CDR3 in DNA: TGTGCCAGCAGTTACTACGCCAGGGGGGATTCACCCCTCCACTTT.

The chain combines TRBV4-3 with TRBJ2-1; 8 bases are shared with TRBD2. The CDR3 sequence is 17 residues long. The germline V gene encodes CDR1 LGHNA and CDR2 YSLEER. Germline trimming cut 3 bases from V and 6 bases from J; bases unmatched to any gene: 13. The chain's CDR3 is CASSQGLLAVESNEQFF. The CDR3 DNA is TGCGCCAGCAGCCAGGGTCTACTAGCGGTCGAAAGCAATGAGCAGTTCTTC.

This clonotype has just a few counts. The genes are TRBV7-8 and TRBJ1-1, with D possibly matching TRBD1 (6 bases). Germline-derived CDR1 and CDR2 are SGHVS and FQNEAQ. The length of the CDR3 is 12 residues. The V end was cut by 5 bases, the J end by 8 bases, with 12 bases between. CDR3 bases: TGTGCCAGCAGCCAGGGGACACCAGAAGCTTTCTTT. This codes for CASSQGTPEAFF.

This clonotype has only a few counts. This chain connects TRBV12-3 or TRBV12-4 to TRBJ2-2; 7 bases line up with TRBD2. With 5 bases clipped from V and 0 bases from J, the junction kept 6 bases outside the gene matches. The CDR3 length is 16 residues. Here the CDR3 DNA reads TGTGCCAGCAGTCGGATAGCGGGCGCGAACACCGGGGAGCTGTTTTTT. Protein: CASSRIAGANTGELFF.

This clonotype was recorded a few times. CDR3 DNA: TGTGCCAGCAGTCCAACTAGCGGGAGGCCACCCTGGCAGTACTTC. This gives the protein CASSPTSGRPPWQYF. The chain has TRBV27 and TRBJ2-7, with 12 bases aligning to TRBD2. Germline CDR1 and CDR2: MNHEY and SMNVEV (reference sequence). CDR3 length: 15 amino acids. Trimming took 5 bases from V and 9 from J; bases not matched to a gene: 11.

The J gene is TRBJ2-6, the V gene TRBV5-4, with 8 bases lining up with TRBD1. Unmatched junction bases numbered 11, after V lost 0 bases and J lost 3 bases. Germline V lookup: CDR1 SGHNT, CDR2 YYREEE (reference sequence). The CDR3 totals 19 residues. The CDR3 bases are TGTGCCAGCAGCTTGGCCAGGACAGGGTTATACTTTGGGGCCAACGTCCTGACTTTC. Amino acids: CASSLARTGLYFGANVLTF.

This clonotype was picked up many times. The V and J genes are TRBV12-3 or TRBV12-4 and TRBJ2-2, with TRBD2 as a possible D gene (6 bases). The CDR3 has 15 amino acids. With 10 bases removed from V and 7 bases from J, the gap between germline ends came to 22 bases. The CDR3 protein is CATSGDGEIHGELFF. In nucleotides, the CDR3 is TGTGCCACCTCGGGGGACGGGGAGATCCACGGGGAGCTGTTTTTT.